Listed here are 15 T cell receptor beta chains from one sample, sequenced in a study of Ad26.COV2.S vaccination and SARS-CoV-2 variants. The sample's treatment: roughly 19 received Ad26.COV2.S at low or high dose, single or two shots; roughly five received placebo; per-sample allocation not given. At day 63 after the first vaccine or placebo injection, samples were drawn. Using immunoSEQ multiplex PCR, the repertoire was profiled, and TCRdb retains in-frame clones only, with some absent. The repertoire holds about 350,000 clones, 85% to 90% seen once, with around 5% in the top ten. The specimen was peripheral blood, collected in a trial of Ad26.COV2.S vaccine versus placebo. Receptor source: a person aged 18 to 65 who received the Ad26.COV2.S COVID-19 vaccine or a placebo.

This clone was observed a single time. The rearrangement links TRBV4-2 to TRBJ2-1; D possibly matches TRBD1 or TRBD2 (5 bases each). The CDR3 consists of 16 residues. Between the trimmed V and J ends, which lost 3 bases and 4 bases, there was a span of 16 bases. Germline V gene sequence: CDR1 LGHNA, CDR2 YNFKEQ. The CDR3, as DNA: TGTGCCAGCAGCCAGAAAGGGACGGACCCATACAATGAGCAGTTCTTC. Protein sequence: CASSQKGTDPYNEQFF.

V is TRBV27 and J is TRBJ1-5, with D possibly matching TRBD1 (6 bases). The CDR3 is 12 residues long. Trimming stripped 6 bases from V and 5 bases from J, with 8 bases between. In germline, CDR1 is MNHEY, CDR2 SMNVEV (reference sequence). The CDR3 DNA follows: TGTGCCAGCAGGACAGGCTATCAGCCCCAGCATTTT. This encodes CASRTGYQPQHF.

The V and J genes are TRBV12-3 or TRBV12-4 and TRBJ1-2; D is perhaps TRBD1 (5 bases). V was trimmed by 1 base and J by 4 bases, leaving 7 bases between them. The CDR3 length is 13 residues. The chain's CDR3 is CASSLGGVYGYTF. Here the CDR3 DNA reads TGTGCCAGCAGTTTAGGGGGCGTCTATGGCTACACCTTC.

V is TRBV11-2 and J is TRBJ2-2, with D unresolved. V lost 2 bases and J lost 4, with 5 bases in between. Germline CDR1 and CDR2: SGHAT and FQNNGV. The CDR3 covers 13 residues. The CDR3 loop reads CASSLQATGELFF. The DNA for the CDR3 is TGTGCCAGCAGCTTACAAGCCACCGGGGAGCTGTTTTTT. Based on the CDR3 plus reference TRBV11-2 and TRBJ2-2, the full variable domain is EAGVAQSPRYKIIEKRQSVAFWCNPISGHATLYWYQQILGQGPKLLIQFQNNGVVDDSQLPKDRFSAERLKGVDSTLKIQPAKLEDSAVYLCASSLQATGELFFGEGSRLTVL.

The chain couples TRBV2 to TRBJ2-5; D perhaps matches TRBD1 (6 bases). Between the trimmed V and J ends, which lost 6 bases and 3 bases, there was a span of 11 bases. Germline CDR1 reads SNHLY; CDR2 reads FYNNEI. The CDR3 runs to 13 residues. The CDR3 DNA follows: TGTGCCAGCAGCTTAAGGACAGAAGAGACCCAGTACTTC. It translates to CASSLRTEETQYF.

The chain is built from TRBV10-1 and TRBJ2-7; D call uncertain. The germline V gene has CDR1 WNHNN and CDR2 SYGVQD (reference sequence). There are 17 residues in the CDR3. Deletions cut 7 bases from V and 0 bases from J, with 22 bases between. CDR3 loop: CASTKKNVQPPSYEQYF. CDR3 sequence (DNA): TGCGCCAGCACCAAAAAAAATGTTCAGCCTCCCTCCTACGAGCAGTACTTC.

The rearrangement links TRBV4-1 to TRBJ2-7, with 7 bases lining up with TRBD2. Losses at the gene ends were 3 bases for V and 0 bases for J; bases not matched to a gene: 8. CDR3 length: 16 amino acids. Germline lookup yields CDR1 MGHRA and CDR2 YSYEKL. As DNA, the CDR3 is TGCGCCAGCAGCCAGGGGGGGACTAAAAGCTCCTACGAGCAGTACTTC. It specifies CASSQGGTKSSYEQYF.

V gene TRBV6-5 combines with J gene TRBJ1-1; 10 nucleotides align to TRBD1. There are 14 residues in the CDR3. Trimming removed 6 bases from V and 10 bases from J; junction bases left unmatched: 11. Germline assignment: CDR1 MNHEY and CDR2 SVGAGI. The CDR3 sequence: CASRGGQGVVLAFF. The CDR3 nucleotides are TGTGCCAGCAGGGGAGGACAGGGGGTAGTTTTAGCTTTCTTT.

The chain joins TRBV28 to TRBJ2-3; D remains ambiguous. The CDR3 has 14 amino acids. CDR1 and CDR2 from the germline V gene are MDHEN and SYDVKM. Trimming cost V 3 bases and J 3 bases, with 10 bases left between them. This chain's CDR3 is CASSFVALTDTQYF. The CDR3 nucleotides read TGTGCCAGCAGTTTTGTGGCCCTAACAGATACGCAGTATTTT.

CDR3 region: CASSHTGRSAFWNTEAFF. Here the CDR3 DNA reads TGTGCCAGCAGCCATACAGGGAGAAGCGCTTTTTGGAACACTGAAGCTTTCTTT. The V call is TRBV3-1 (or the pseudogene TRBV3-2), the J call TRBJ1-1; TRBD1 might be the D (6 bases). The V end lost 3 bases, the J end lost 1 base, and 21 bases lay between the germline ends. CDR3 size: 18 residues. Germline CDR1 and CDR2: LGHDT and YNNKEL (reference sequence).

The rearrangement joins TRBV5-6 to TRBJ2-1; possibly TRBD1 for D (5 bases). Germline-derived CDR1 and CDR2 are SGHDT and YYEEEE. The CDR3 covers 13 residues. Trimming removed 4 bases from V and 5 bases from J, with 10 bases in between. DNA of the CDR3: TGTGCCAGCAGCCTGGACATTGACAATGAGCAGTTCTTC. It codes for CASSLDIDNEQFF.

The V call is TRBV7-9, the J call TRBJ2-7; possible D gene TRBD1, 6 bases. The V gene's germline CDR1 is SEHNR and CDR2 FQNEAQ (reference sequence). Trimming took off 3 bases at V and 2 bases at J, with 8 bases between the two ends. The CDR3 runs 13 residues. The CDR3 loop is CASSFPGAYEQYF. DNA for the CDR3: TGTGCCAGCAGCTTTCCAGGGGCCTACGAGCAGTACTTC.

V and J are TRBV12-3 or TRBV12-4 and TRBJ1-2; the D is unclear. The CDR3 totals 10 residues. The V and J ends lost 10 bases and 6 bases respectively, with 9 bases between them. The CDR3 is CATLGNGYTF. The CDR3 DNA reads TGTGCCACCCTGGGGAATGGCTACACCTTC.

The rearrangement uses TRBV14 and TRBJ2-7, with D possibly matching TRBD2 (5 bases). The CDR3 sequence is 13 residues long. V shed 5 bases and J shed 1 base, with 9 bases lying between them. Per germline, CDR1 SGHDN and CDR2 FVKESK. Here the CDR3 DNA reads TGTGCCAGCAGCGGACTGATTTCCTACGAGCAGTACTTC. This sequence encodes CASSGLISYEQYF.

The chain is built from TRBV19 and TRBJ2-7; 9 nucleotides align to TRBD1. The CDR3 spans 13 residues. The V segment lost 5 bases and the J segment 3 bases; nucleotides outside the gene matches: 2. Germline CDR1 and CDR2: LNHDA and SQIVND (reference sequence). The CDR3 nucleotides are TGTGCCAGTAGTCTGACAGGGGGCTACGAGCAGTACTTC. It yields the protein CASSLTGGYEQYF.